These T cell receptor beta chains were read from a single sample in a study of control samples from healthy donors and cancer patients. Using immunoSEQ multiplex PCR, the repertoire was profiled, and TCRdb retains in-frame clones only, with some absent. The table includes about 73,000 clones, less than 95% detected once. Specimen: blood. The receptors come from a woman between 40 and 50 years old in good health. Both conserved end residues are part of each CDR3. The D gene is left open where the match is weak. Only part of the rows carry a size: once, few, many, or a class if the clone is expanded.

DNA: TGTGCCAGCAGCCATGGTTCTGGAAACACCATATATTTT; CDR3: CASSHGSGNTIYF; V: TRBV3-1/TRBV3-2; size: NA; J: TRBJ1-3; D: NA
DNA: TGTGCCAGCAGTTACGGTGGGGGACAGAATAAGTATGGCTACACCTTC; CDR3: CASSYGGGQNKYGYTF; V: TRBV6-5; size: NA; J: TRBJ1-2; D: TRBD1
DNA: TGTGCCAGCAGCCGTGGCGGGGCGGGGGCCTACTACAATGAGCAGTTCTTC; CDR3: CASSRGGAGAYYNEQFF; V: TRBV5-4; size: NA; J: TRBJ2-1; D: NA
DNA: TGCGCCAGCAGCCTCGAGGGGGTAAATTCACCCCTCCACTTT; CDR3: CASSLEGVNSPLHF; V: TRBV4-3; size: NA; J: TRBJ1-6; D: NA
DNA: TGCGCCAGCAGCTTGGGACAGAGTAATTCACCCCTCCACTTT; CDR3: CASSLGQSNSPLHF; V: TRBV5-1; size: NA; J: TRBJ1-6; D: NA
DNA: TGTGCCAGCAGTTATCCCGGATTCCAAGAGACCCAGTACTTC; CDR3: CASSYPGFQETQYF; V: TRBV6-5; size: NA; J: TRBJ2-5; D: NA
DNA: TGTGCCAGCAGGGAGAGGGGGAGGGGGGGCGCTGAAGCTTTCTTT; CDR3: CASRERGRGGAEAFF; V: TRBV25-1; size: NA; J: TRBJ1-1; D: NA
DNA: TGCAGCGTTGTTGAGGTCTCGAACACTGAAGCTTTCTTT; CDR3: CSVVEVSNTEAFF; V: TRBV29-1; size: NA; J: TRBJ1-1; D: NA
DNA: TGCGCCAGCAGCCAAGGGCAGCATTCGAACACTGAAGCTTTCTTT; CDR3: CASSQGQHSNTEAFF; V: TRBV4-1; size: NA; J: TRBJ1-1; D: NA
DNA: TGCAGTGCCGCAAACAATGAGCAGTTCTTC; CDR3: CSAANNEQFF; V: TRBV20-1; size: NA; J: TRBJ2-1; D: NA
DNA: TGCGCCAGCAGCCAAGACCTATCCCTAGGCGAAAAACTGTTTTTT; CDR3: CASSQDLSLGEKLFF; V: TRBV4-1; size: NA; J: TRBJ1-4; D: NA
DNA: TGTGCCAGCAGCTTAGACAGGAAAGCTTTCTTT; CDR3: CASSLDRKAFF; V: TRBV7-8; size: medium-sized; J: TRBJ1-1; D: NA